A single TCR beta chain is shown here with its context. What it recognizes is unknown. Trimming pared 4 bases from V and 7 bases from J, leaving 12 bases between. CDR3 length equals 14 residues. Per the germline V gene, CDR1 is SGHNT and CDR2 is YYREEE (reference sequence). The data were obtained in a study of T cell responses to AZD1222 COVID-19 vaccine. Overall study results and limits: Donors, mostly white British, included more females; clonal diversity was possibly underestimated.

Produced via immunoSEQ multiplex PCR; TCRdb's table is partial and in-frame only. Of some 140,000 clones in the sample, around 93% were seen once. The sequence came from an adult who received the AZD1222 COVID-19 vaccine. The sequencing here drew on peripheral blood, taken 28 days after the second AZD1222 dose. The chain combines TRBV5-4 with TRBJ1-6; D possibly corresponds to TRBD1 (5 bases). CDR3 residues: CASSREGNNSPLHF. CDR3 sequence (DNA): TGTGCCAGCAGCCGGGAGGGGAACAATTCACCCCTCCACTTT.